The rows below give T cell receptor beta chains drawn from one sample of a study of blood T cell repertoires in COVID-19. The repertoire was sequenced with immunoSEQ multiplex PCR; TCRdb's copy has only in-frame clones and lacks some. The top ten clones hold around 25% of a sample with 25,000 to 35,000 clones, roughly 87% of them seen once. Input material: peripheral blood. The receptors were gathered from a human donor in a cohort sampled during active COVID-19. CDR3s include the opening cysteine and the closing phenylalanine or tryptophan. The D gene is left open where the match is weak. For some rows the clone size is stated as once, few or many, or as a class when expanded; others skip it.

v_call,j_call,clone_size,d_call,cdr3_aa,cdr3_nt
TRBV21-1,TRBJ1-4,NA,NA,CASTTGGPTNEKLFF,TGTGCCAGTACTACAGGGGGGCCAACTAATGAAAAACTGTTTTTT
TRBV5-4,TRBJ2-2,few,TRBD1,CASSYPGGAAPGELFF,TGTGCCAGCAGCTACCCAGGGGGCGCAGCGCCCGGGGAGCTGTTTTTT
TRBV4-3,TRBJ2-7,NA,TRBD1,CASSQDRQGANEQYF,TGCGCCAGCAGCCAAGATCGACAGGGGGCAAACGAGCAGTACTTC
TRBV7-2,TRBJ2-1,NA,TRBD2,CASSSYWTSGGDEQFF,TGTGCCAGCAGCTCTTACTGGACTAGCGGGGGGGATGAGCAGTTCTTC
TRBV29-1,TRBJ2-5,NA,TRBD2,CSVEETSGGPPQETQYF,TGCAGCGTTGAAGAGACTAGCGGGGGGCCCCCCCAAGAGACCCAGTACTTC
TRBV7-2,TRBJ1-5,NA,TRBD1,CASSLGQGANQPQHF,TGTGCCAGCAGCTTAGGACAGGGGGCAAATCAGCCCCAGCATTTT
TRBV3-1/TRBV3-2,TRBJ2-7,few,TRBD1,CASSQERLTDRGDEQYF,TGTGCCAGCAGCCAAGAACGGCTAACGGACAGGGGGGACGAGCAGTACTTC
TRBV4-1,TRBJ1-4,NA,TRBD1,CASSQVDRVNEKLFF,TGCGCCAGCAGCCAAGTGGACAGGGTGAATGAAAAACTGTTTTTT
TRBV11-2,TRBJ1-3,NA,NA,CASSSITGRSGNTIYF,TGTGCCAGCAGCTCGATAACAGGCCGCTCTGGAAACACCATATATTTT
TRBV7-3,TRBJ2-7,NA,NA,CASSKADGPYEQYF,TGTGCCAGCAGCAAAGCGGACGGACCCTACGAGCAGTACTTC
TRBV7-9,TRBJ1-5,few,TRBD1,CASSLIGSTGGRNQPQHF,TGTGCCAGCAGCTTAATAGGGTCCACAGGGGGAAGGAATCAGCCCCAGCATTTT
TRBV28,TRBJ1-1,NA,NA,CASSWHTEAFF,TGTGCCAGCAGTTGGCACACTGAAGCTTTCTTT
TRBV15,TRBJ2-1,NA,TRBD1,CATSIRQGRFF,TGTGCCACCAGCATCCGACAGGGGCGGTTCTTC
TRBV15,TRBJ1-1,NA,NA,CATSNRYTEAFF,TGTGCCACCAGCAACCGGTACACTGAAGCTTTCTTT
TRBV24-1,TRBJ2-2,NA,TRBD2,CATSPSGGANTGELFF,TGTGCCACCAGTCCCTCGGGGGGGGCGAACACCGGGGAGCTGTTTTTT
TRBV7-2,TRBJ2-3,NA,TRBD2,CASSETSGGSTSTDTQYF,TGTGCCAGCAGCGAGACTAGCGGGGGGAGTACTAGCACAGATACGCAGTATTTT
TRBV11-2,TRBJ2-2,NA,NA,CASSPNRVGPHGELFF,TGTGCCAGCAGCCCGAACAGGGTAGGCCCGCACGGGGAGCTGTTTTTT
TRBV12-3/TRBV12-4,TRBJ1-5,NA,NA,CASAKPYQPQHF,TGTGCCAGCGCCAAGCCTTATCAGCCCCAGCATTTT